Below, 10 T cell receptor beta chains from the same sample are listed, as sequenced in a study of shared clonotypes between healthy human individuals. Only in-frame clones appear in the TCRdb table, and some are missing; sequencing was by immunoSEQ multiplex PCR. The sample lists about 710,000 clones; 73% were seen once. The sequencing input was memory CD4+ T cells sorted from blood. The subset is: CD45RA-negative fraction. The receptors were sampled from a woman between 25 and 40 years old in good health.

The chain has TRBV28 and TRBJ2-7; 8 nucleotides align to TRBD2. CDR1 is MDHEN and CDR2 is SYDVKM in the germline V gene. This CDR3 has 17 amino acids. V trimming: 4 bases; J trimming: 5 bases; junction bases outside the gene matches: 16. For the CDR3, the DNA is TGTGCCAGCAGTTCAACGGCTCAGGACGGGAGGGTGAACGAGCAGTACTTC. It specifies CASSSTAQDGRVNEQYF.

The chain links TRBV19 to TRBJ2-7, with 9 bases that match TRBD2. The CDR3 contains 15 residues. Unmatched junction bases numbered 9, after V lost 4 bases and J lost 5 bases. Per the germline V gene, CDR1 is LNHDA and CDR2 is SQIVND (reference sequence). The CDR3 DNA sequence: TGTGCCAGTAGTAGTCGTAGCGGGAGAGGTAACGAGCAGTACTTC. Translation: CASSSRSGRGNEQYF. Together with reference TRBV19 and TRBJ2-7, the CDR3 gives the full variable domain: DGGITQSPKYLFRKEGQNVTLSCEQNLNHDAMYWYRQDPGQGLRLIYYSQIVNDFQKGDIAEGYSVSREKKESFPLTVTSAQKNPTAFYLCASSSRSGRGNEQYFGPGTRLTVT.

The chain combines TRBV7-8 with TRBJ1-2; D remains ambiguous. The V gene's germline CDR1 is SGHVS and CDR2 FQNEAQ. V was shortened by 6 bases and J by 7 bases, with 18 bases between the two germline ends. The CDR3 totals 14 residues. CDR3 DNA: TGTGCCAGCAGTCAACCCGAGGATTCGGCTGGCTACACCTTC. Its protein product is CASSQPEDSAGYTF.

This clone was picked up a small number of times. Written as DNA, the CDR3 is TGTGCCAGCAGCTTAGGCCAAGGACACAATGAGCAGTTCTTC. It translates to CASSLGQGHNEQFF. V is TRBV13 and J is TRBJ2-1; D is unresolved. This CDR3 is 14 amino acids long. Germline V gene sequence: CDR1 PRHDT, CDR2 FYEKMQ (reference sequence). Trimming took 0 bases from V and 5 from J, leaving 8 bases between them.

The chain is built from TRBV5-1 and TRBJ2-1; D is perhaps TRBD1 (6 bases). The V end was cut by 0 bases, the J end by 4 bases, with 8 bases between. Germline V gives CDR1 SGHRS, CDR2 YFSETQ. The CDR3 has 14 amino acids. Here the CDR3 DNA reads TGCGCCAGCAGCTTGGCAGGGGCGTACAATGAGCAGTTCTTC. Translated: CASSLAGAYNEQFF.

The rearrangement links TRBV5-1 to TRBJ2-2; a possible D gene is TRBD2 (5 bases). Germline-derived CDR1 and CDR2 are SGHRS and YFSETQ. The CDR3 length is 16 residues. V dropped 5 bases and J dropped 5 bases, with 19 bases sitting between them. This chain's CDR3 is CASSWSRISGTGELFF. DNA for the CDR3: TGCGCCAGCAGTTGGTCCCGCATCTCGGGAACCGGGGAGCTGTTTTTT. The full variable domain, rest sourced from reference TRBV5-1 and TRBJ2-2, is KAGVTQTPRYLIKTRGQQVTLSCSPISGHRSVSWYQQTPGQGLQFLFEYFSETQRNKGNFPGRFSGRQFSNSRSEMNVSTLELGDSALYLCASSWSRISGTGELFFGEGSRLTVL.

This clone has a handful of counts. The chain links TRBV19 to TRBJ1-4; D is uncertain. Germline-derived CDR1 and CDR2 are LNHDA and SQIVND (reference sequence). This CDR3 is built from 14 residues. Deletions cut 7 bases from V and 15 bases from J, with 24 bases between. The CDR3, as DNA: TGTGCCAGTACCAATTTAATGGGCACGGGAAACTTGTTTTTT. It codes for CASTNLMGTGNLFF. The whole variable domain, remainder taken from reference TRBV19 and TRBJ1-4, is DGGITQSPKYLFRKEGQNVTLSCEQNLNHDAMYWYRQDPGQGLRLIYYSQIVNDFQKGDIAEGYSVSREKKESFPLTVTSAQKNPTAFYLCASTNLMGTGNLFFGSGTQLSVL.

The rearrangement uses TRBV7-2 and TRBJ1-6; no clear D. Germline CDR1 and CDR2: SGHTA and FQGNSA. The CDR3 spans 17 residues. V shed 1 base and J shed 0 bases, with 10 bases lying between them. As DNA, the CDR3 is TGTGCCAGCAGCTTAGGATGGCGGAGCTCCTATAATTCACCCCTCCACTTT. Amino acids: CASSLGWRSSYNSPLHF.

A remark on this clone: At one end, the junction sequence differs from germline, possibly due to a read error. The J gene is TRBJ2-1, the V gene TRBV5-6; D unresolved. The CDR3 loop spans 14 amino acids. From germline, CDR1 is SGHDT and CDR2 YYEEEE. Here the CDR3 DNA reads TGTGCCAGCAGCTTGGCCTTACGCGACCGATCCCGAGTCTTC. As protein: CASSLALRDRSRVF.

The chain joins TRBV5-1 to TRBJ2-3, with 12 bases fitting TRBD2. Looked up from germline, CDR1 is SGHRS and CDR2 is YFSETQ. There are 15 residues in the CDR3. V gave up 6 bases and J gave up 6 bases; unmatched junction bases: 8. The CDR3 protein is CASTRLAGVWDTQYF. In DNA, the CDR3 is TGCGCCAGCACCCGACTAGCGGGGGTGTGGGATACGCAGTATTTT.